These 9 T cell receptor beta chains came from one sample sequenced in a study of T cells in Graves' hyperthyroidism and ophthalmopathy. RNA transcripts were the template for amplifying TCR beta CDR3 regions. HTBI primers drove first-round RT-PCR of the TCR CDR3. Using its own MiXCR run on the multiplex PCR reads, TCRdb lists one record per CDR3 protein. The sample carries tens of thousands of distinct CDR3 sequences, approximately 48% recorded once. Sequenced material: blood. Receptors were obtained from a woman aged 45 to 65 with Graves' ophthalmopathy.

A single count supports this clonotype. The chain is built from TRBV11-3 and TRBJ2-1, with D perhaps matching TRBD1 (5 bases). This CDR3 comprises 16 residues. The V gene's germline CDR1 is SGHNT and CDR2 YENEEA. The V gene lost 3 bases and the J gene lost 9 bases, with 21 bases spanning the gap. The CDR3 region is CASSLGRHAQDSEQFF. DNA for the CDR3: TGTGCCAGCAGCTTGGGTAGACACGCACAAGACAGTGAGCAGTTCTTC. The full variable domain, completed using reference TRBV11-3 and TRBJ2-1, is EAGVVQSPRYKIIEKKQPVAFWCNPISGHNTLYWYLQNLGQGPELLIRYENEEAVDDSQLPKDRFSAERLKGVDSTLKIQPAELGDSAVYLCASSLGRHAQDSEQFFGPGTRLTVL.

In regard to this clonotype: A much larger clone differs from this one at a single base, so this may be a read error. V is TRBV9 and J is TRBJ2-5; 8 bases match TRBD2. The J segment lost 1 base and the V segment lost 10 bases, leaving 9 bases of the junction unmatched. The CDR3 sequence is 14 residues long. The germline V gene has CDR1 SGDLS and CDR2 YYNGEE. Here the CDR3 DNA reads TGTGCCTGCACTCCGGGGGGGGCCCAAGAGACCCAGTACTTC. This encodes CACTPGGAQETQYF.

Concerning this clonotype itself: Sequence at one end of the junction differs from germline and may be a read error. V usage is TRBV20-1 and J usage is TRBJ2-1; maybe TRBD2 (5 bases). The CDR3 has 15 residues. Germline CDR1 DFQATT, CDR2 SNEGSKA (reference sequence). CDR3: CSARGSGNLYNEQLF. The DNA of the CDR3 is TGCAGTGCTAGGGGTTCCGGGAACCTATACAACGAGCAGCTCTTC.

The sample holds many counts of this clonotype. The V call is TRBV11-1, the J call TRBJ2-7; 11 nucleotides agree with TRBD1. The CDR3 length is 15 residues. Looked up from germline, CDR1 is SGHAT and CDR2 is FQDESV (reference sequence). Trimming at V came to 4 bases and at J to 4 bases, leaving 6 bases not matched to a gene. CDR3 nucleotide sequence: TGTGCCAGCAGCTCCGCCGGGACAGGGGGTTACGAGCAGTACTTC. Its translation is CASSSAGTGGYEQYF. Complete variable domain (other parts from reference TRBV11-1 and TRBJ2-7): EAEVAQSPRYKITEKSQAVAFWCDPISGHATLYWYRQILGQGPELLVQFQDESVVDDSQLPKDRFSAERLKGVDSTLKIQPAELGDSAMYLCASSSAGTGGYEQYFGPGTRLTVT.

This rearrangement joins TRBV5-1 to TRBJ2-3; 8 bases match TRBD2. V lost 0 bases and J lost 11; bases outside the gene matches: 8. The CDR3 extends over 14 amino acids. Germline V gene lookup returns CDR1 SGHRS and CDR2 YFSETQ. CDR3 in DNA: TGCGCCAGCAGCTTGGCCGGGGGGGACAATGAGCAGTATTTT. Encoded protein: CASSLAGGDNEQYF.

The chain uses TRBV5-1 and TRBJ1-1; tentatively, D is TRBD1 (6 bases). Germline loops: CDR1 SGHRS, CDR2 YFSETQ. With 2 bases removed from V and 1 base from J, the gap between germline ends came to 12 bases. The CDR3 runs 15 residues. CDR3 bases: TGCGCCAGCAGCTTTCTCGGACAGACGAACACTGAAGCTTTCTTT. Translated: CASSFLGQTNTEAFF.

V gene TRBV10-2 combines with J gene TRBJ1-6; D is unresolved. The germline V gene has CDR1 WSHSY and CDR2 SAAADI. The CDR3 has 15 amino acids. Trimming removed 2 bases at V and 6 bases at J, with 11 bases between. Here the CDR3 reads CASSEDRLINSPLHF. The CDR3 region has the DNA TGCGCCAGCAGTGAGGATAGACTGATTAATTCACCCCTCCACTTT.

Details on this clonotype: A junction boundary mismatches the germline segment, possibly from a read error. The V and J genes are TRBV20-1 and TRBJ2-1; the match to TRBD2 covers 11 bases. The CDR3 runs 13 residues. The germline V gene encodes CDR1 DFQATT and CDR2 SNEGSKA (reference sequence). The CDR3 here is CSASSGRLGEQSF. The CDR3 bases are TGCAGTGCTTCTAGCGGGAGGTTGGGTGAGCAGTCCTTC.

This clonotype turned up a few times. The rearrangement uses TRBV10-3 and TRBJ1-5; a possible D gene is TRBD1 (6 bases). The V gene's germline CDR1 is ENHRY and CDR2 SYGVKD. The ends were cut back, 6 bases at V and 3 bases at J, with 9 bases in the middle. This CDR3 is 13 amino acids long. CDR3 sequence (DNA): TGTGCCATCAGGGACAGCCTCAATCAGCCCCAGCATTTT. It encodes CAIRDSLNQPQHF.